There are a few counts of the clone carrying this T cell receptor (beta chain). Criteria for exclusion of patients were uncontrolled infection, other autoimmune disease, pregnancy or lactation. There are 14 residues in the CDR3. The V segment lost 0 bases and the J segment 6 bases; nucleotides outside the gene matches: 5. Germline CDR1 reads MNHEY; CDR2 reads SMNVEV (reference sequence). RNA transcripts provided the source from which TCR beta CDR3 regions were amplified. First-round RT-PCR targeting the TCR CDR3 was performed with the HTBI primer set. TCRdb reanalysed the multiplex PCR reads using MiXCR and keeps one entry per CDR3 protein. This table has hundreds of thousands of distinct CDR3 sequences, under 15% appearing once. The entry originates in a study of T cells in Graves' hyperthyroidism and ophthalmopathy. Study-level information: Before treatment of any kind, peripheral blood was taken at initial diagnosis.

The genes are TRBV27 and TRBJ2-7; TRBD1 matches at 7 bases. Material for sequencing was blood. The sequence derives from a man between 18 and 29 years old with Graves' ophthalmopathy. Here the CDR3 DNA reads TGTGCCAGCAGTTTATCACAGGGGTATGGCGAGCAGTACTTC. Protein sequence: CASSLSQGYGEQYF.